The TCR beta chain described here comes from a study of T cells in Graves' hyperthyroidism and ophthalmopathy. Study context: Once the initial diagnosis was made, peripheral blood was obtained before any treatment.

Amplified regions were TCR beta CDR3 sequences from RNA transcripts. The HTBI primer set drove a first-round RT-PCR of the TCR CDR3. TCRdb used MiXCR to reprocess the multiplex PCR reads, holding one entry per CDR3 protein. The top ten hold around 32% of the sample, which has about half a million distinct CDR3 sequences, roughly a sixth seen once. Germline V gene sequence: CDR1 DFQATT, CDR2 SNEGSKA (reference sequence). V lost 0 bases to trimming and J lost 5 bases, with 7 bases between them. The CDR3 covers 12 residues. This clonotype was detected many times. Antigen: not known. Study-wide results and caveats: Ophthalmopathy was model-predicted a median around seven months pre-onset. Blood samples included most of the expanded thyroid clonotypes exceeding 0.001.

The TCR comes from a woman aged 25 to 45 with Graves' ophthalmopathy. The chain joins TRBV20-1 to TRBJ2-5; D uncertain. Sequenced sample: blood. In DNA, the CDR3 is TGCAGTGCTAGAGATCCTGGCGAGACCCAGTACTTC. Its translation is CSARDPGETQYF.